Here is one T cell receptor (beta chain) with its context. This entry belongs to a study of human T cells and chemical hapten exposure. Time point specified: pre-sensitization, week 0. Regarding treatment: therapeutic diphenylcyclopropenone sensitization with weekly scalp DPC. Blood was collected ahead of every patch test applied. TCRdb independently ran MiXCR on the RACE reads; one entry per CDR3 protein. The table has 250,000 or so distinct CDR3 sequences, just under 8% seen once; the top ten hold more than 0.95%. The V end was cut by 1 base, the J end by 2 bases, with 15 bases between. Germline lookup yields CDR1 MNHNS and CDR2 SASEGT. The CDR3 consists of 17 residues.

The chain joins TRBV6-1 to TRBJ2-1; possibly TRBD2 for D (7 bases). This TCR derives from a man aged 18 to 30 with alopecia areata. Some clones in this sample may be carry-over from other donors' samples. This material consisted of whole blood, taken in connection with sensitization to the hapten diphenylcyclopropenone (DPC). DNA for the CDR3: TGTGCCAGCAGTGAAGGAGGGGGGGACCGAACCTACAATGAGCAGTTCTTC. This encodes CASSEGGGDRTYNEQFF.